The 16 T cell receptor beta chains given below trace back to one sample, sequenced in a study of T cell repertoires in cytomegalovirus infection. Each CDR3 protein is one row after TCRdb ran MiXCR on the reads. This table has 200,000 to 300,000 distinct CDR3 sequences, 8% to 9.5% appearing once. Sequenced input: PBMCs. The receptors shown here come from a human donor in good health (CMV status not recorded). Some clones in this sample may be carry-over from other donors' samples.

This clonotype was counted many times. The V gene is TRBV11-2, the J gene TRBJ2-3, with 8 bases matching TRBD1. Germline V lookup: CDR1 SGHAT, CDR2 FQNNGV. The J segment lost 2 bases and the V segment lost 5 bases, leaving 9 bases of the junction unmatched. CDR3 size: 16 residues. The CDR3, as DNA: TGTGCCAGCAGCCCCCCCGGGACAGGATACACAGATACGCAGTATTTT. This codes for CASSPPGTGYTDTQYF.

The chain joins TRBV4-3 to TRBJ2-5, with a possible D match to TRBD2 (7 bases). CDR3 length: 14 residues. V dropped 3 bases and J dropped 4 bases, with 12 bases sitting between them. Germline CDR1 LGHNA, CDR2 YSLEER. CDR3 in DNA: TGCGCCAGCAGCCAGGGGGGGGGGCGAGAGACCCAGTACTTC. This encodes CASSQGGGRETQYF.

Many counts were recorded for this clonotype. This chain links TRBV20-1 with TRBJ1-2; D not certain. Trimming removed 0 bases at V and 7 bases at J, with 9 bases between. The CDR3 is 12 amino acids. In germline, CDR1 is DFQATT, CDR2 SNEGSKA (reference sequence). CDR3: CSARDLSVGYTF. CDR3 DNA sequence: TGCAGTGCTAGAGATCTATCGGTTGGCTACACCTTC.

The rearrangement links TRBV5-1 to TRBJ2-1; 10 nucleotides align to TRBD1. The CDR3 loop spans 18 amino acids. V lost 0 bases and J lost 0; bases outside the gene matches: 6. CDR1 is SGHRS, CDR2 YFSETQ, per germline. The CDR3 bases are TGCGCCAGCAGCTTGGGGTGGACAGGGGGGAGCTCCTACAATGAGCAGTTCTTC. Translation: CASSLGWTGGSSYNEQFF.

The chain carries TRBV28 and TRBJ2-7; TRBD2 agrees at 10 bases. The germline gives CDR1 MDHEN, CDR2 SYDVKM. This CDR3 spans 14 amino acids. With V trimmed by 4 bases and J by 6 bases, 6 bases remained unmatched. The CDR3 protein is CASSSSGGGSEQYF. DNA for the CDR3: TGTGCCAGCAGTTCGAGCGGGGGGGGTTCCGAGCAGTACTTC.

This clonotype was recorded at least ten times. The chain combines TRBV6-5 with TRBJ1-2; D is perhaps TRBD1 (6 bases). The CDR3 runs 15 residues. Germline-derived CDR1 and CDR2 are MNHEY and SVGAGI. The germline V and J ends were trimmed by 2 bases and 10 bases, with 20 bases remaining between them. The CDR3 here is CASSYRGARGFDYTF. The CDR3 nucleotides are TGTGCCAGCAGTTACAGGGGGGCGCGGGGATTCGACTACACCTTC.

V usage is TRBV4-2 and J usage is TRBJ2-6, with D maybe TRBD2 (6 bases). The CDR3 is 18 amino acids. Trimming shortened V by 3 bases and J by 0 bases, and 15 bases separated the two germline ends. The germline gives CDR1 LGHNA, CDR2 YNFKEQ. The CDR3 protein is CASSHPAAGSSGANVLTF. In DNA, the CDR3 is TGTGCCAGCAGCCATCCGGCGGCGGGGAGCTCTGGGGCCAACGTCCTGACTTTC.

The sample holds many counts of this clonotype. The chain couples TRBV10-3 to TRBJ2-5; D uncertain. The germline gives CDR1 ENHRY, CDR2 SYGVKD. The CDR3 consists of 16 residues. The ends were cut back, 11 bases at V and 4 bases at J, with 26 bases in the middle. CDR3 loop: CAAILSPGLRGETQYF. The CDR3 DNA reads TGTGCCGCGATCCTTAGTCCGGGCCTAAGAGGAGAGACCCAGTACTTC.

This clonotype was recorded many times. The chain has TRBV7-2 and TRBJ2-1; 11 bases agree with TRBD2. CDR1 and CDR2 (germline): SGHTA, FQGNSA. The CDR3 is 14 residues long. The V segment lost 5 bases and the J segment 9 bases; nucleotides outside the gene matches: 6. CDR3 sequence reads: CASSPGLAGAEQFF. The CDR3 bases are TGTGCCAGCAGCCCAGGACTAGCGGGTGCTGAGCAGTTCTTC.

Ten or more counts support this clonotype. The V gene is TRBV12-3 or TRBV12-4, the J gene TRBJ2-7; D unclear. V was cut by 8 bases and J by 1 base, with 3 bases left in between. This CDR3 has 10 residues. This chain's CDR3 is CASGSYEQYF. As DNA, the CDR3 is TGTGCCAGCGGTTCCTACGAGCAGTACTTC.

This clonotype occurred many times. The rearrangement joins TRBV7-2 to TRBJ1-1; TRBD1 agrees at 7 bases. J lost 2 bases, V lost 3 bases, and 6 bases had no gene match. CDR3 length equals 15 residues. From germline, CDR1 is SGHTA and CDR2 FQGNSA. CDR3 nucleotide sequence: TGTGCCAGCAGCTTCTACAGGGGAACCAACACTGAAGCTTTCTTT. It codes for CASSFYRGTNTEAFF.

This clonotype has only a few counts. The chain is built from TRBV7-2 and TRBJ2-7, with no clear D. Germline V gives CDR1 SGHTA, CDR2 FQGNSA. This CDR3 spans 13 amino acids. The V end lost 3 bases, the J end lost 2 bases, and 8 bases lay between the germline ends. CDR3 coding DNA: TGTGCCAGCAGCTTGAGCGACGCCTACGAGCAGTACTTC. Translating gives CASSLSDAYEQYF.

V usage is TRBV4-1 and J usage is TRBJ2-3; D tentatively reads TRBD1 or TRBD2 (6 bases each). Germline V gene lookup returns CDR1 MGHRA and CDR2 YSYEKL. The CDR3 is 15 residues long. V was cut by 3 bases and J by 3 bases, with 13 bases left in between. CDR3 in amino acids: CASSHGEGGTDTQYF. In DNA, the CDR3 is TGCGCCAGCAGCCATGGAGAGGGGGGAACAGATACGCAGTATTTT.

This clonotype was detected only a few times. The rearrangement uses TRBV7-6 and TRBJ1-4; 9 bases fit TRBD1. The V gene end was trimmed by 6 bases and the J gene end by 8 bases; junction bases not matched to a gene: 10. CDR1 and CDR2 (germline): SGHVS, FNYEAQ. The CDR3 runs 15 residues. The CDR3 DNA follows: TGTGCCAGCAGACCGACAGGGGGACTGGGGGAAAAACTGTTTTTT. Translation: CASRPTGGLGEKLFF.

The V call is TRBV28, the J call TRBJ1-2; no definite D call. CDR1 MDHEN and CDR2 SYDVKM come from the germline V gene. V was shortened by 2 bases and J by 4 bases, with 11 bases between the two germline ends. CDR3 length equals 14 residues. In DNA form, the CDR3 reads TGTGCCAGCAGTTTACAAAGTTTCGCCTATGGCTACACCTTC. As protein: CASSLQSFAYGYTF.

V gene TRBV6-6 combines with J gene TRBJ1-2; D uncertain. This CDR3 is built from 13 residues. Per the germline V gene, CDR1 is MNHNY and CDR2 is SVGAGI (reference sequence). Trimming pared 5 bases from V and 4 bases from J, leaving 11 bases between. CDR3 in amino acids: CASSLTVFYGYTF. CDR3 nucleotides: TGTGCCAGCAGTCTAACAGTCTTCTATGGCTACACCTTC.